Sequencing of this T cell receptor (beta chain) was carried out in a study of blood T cell repertoires in COVID-19. For the study at large: The origin of the acute and convalescent COVID-19 samples was the United States, Italy and Spain. T cells, B-cell-depleted T cells, or PBMCs provided the cDNA or gDNA that served as material.

Source study methods: Estimation of nucleated cell counts was performed using reference gene primer amplification. The protocol was immunoSEQ multiplex PCR, while the TCRdb copy is restricted to in-frame clones and leaves out a portion. The DNA gave D and trimming, while V, J and clone size come from that table. The sample yields around 94,000 clones, roughly 92% seen once. CDR1 and CDR2 (germline): SGHDN, FVKESK. Unmatched junction bases numbered 4, after V lost 1 base and J lost 8 bases. CDR3 length equals 14 residues. Sequenced material: peripheral blood. V usage is TRBV14 and J usage is TRBJ2-1; TRBD1 aligns across 8 bases. The clonotype comes from a woman aged 50 to 60 with COVID-19, enrolled during active disease. This CDR3 is CASSQVTGGYEQFF. The CDR3 DNA follows: TGTGCCAGCAGCCAAGTTACAGGGGGGTATGAGCAGTTCTTC. Supplemented by reference TRBV14 and TRBJ2-1, the full variable domain reads EAGVTQFPSHSVIEKGQTVTLRCDPISGHDNLYWYRRVMGKEIKFLLHFVKESKQDESGMPNNRFLAERTGGTYSTLKVQPAELEDSGVYFCASSQVTGGYEQFFGPGTRLTVL.